This T cell receptor (beta chain) is from a study of control samples from healthy donors and cancer patients. This CDR3 region has 18 residues. CDR1 and CDR2 from the germline V gene are MNHEY and SVGEGT. Losses at the gene ends were 4 bases for V and 2 bases for J; bases not matched to a gene: 8. This clone has just one count. Sequencing used immunoSEQ multiplex PCR; TCRdb keeps in-frame clones, though not all of them. Seen here are around 120,000 clones, approximately 93% observed once, and the top ten hold 6% to 8.5%. The chain joins TRBV6-2 or TRBV6-3 to TRBJ2-1; 13 nucleotides match TRBD2. This TCR was sampled from a woman aged 18 to 35 in good health. Sequencing input: blood. CDR3 nucleotides: TGTGCCAGCAGTTTGGGACTAGCGGGGTTGATAGCCTACAATGAGCAGTTCTTC. Its translation is CASSLGLAGLIAYNEQFF.